The text below deals with one T cell receptor beta chain. Repertoires were generated with immunoSEQ multiplex PCR, while TCRdb's copy carries only in-frame clones and drops some. The sample includes about 61,000 clones, around 87% of them seen just once. This sample stems from a study of blood T cell repertoires in COVID-19. The overall study: Acute and convalescent COVID-19 samples came from the United States, Italy and Spain. T cells, B-cell-depleted T cells, or PBMCs provided the cDNA or gDNA that served as material.

Sequenced sample: peripheral blood. The clonotype comes from a man in his fifties or sixties with acute or convalescent COVID-19.

The CDR3: CASRRTGPYEQYF. DNA for the CDR3: TGTGCCAGCAGGCGCACAGGCCCTTACGAGCAGTACTTC. J is TRBJ2-7 and V is TRBV14; a weak D match, TRBD1 (5 bases). Germline V gene sequence: CDR1 SGHDN, CDR2 FVKESK. Trimming removed 6 bases from V and 4 bases from J, with 13 bases in between. The CDR3 extends over 13 amino acids.